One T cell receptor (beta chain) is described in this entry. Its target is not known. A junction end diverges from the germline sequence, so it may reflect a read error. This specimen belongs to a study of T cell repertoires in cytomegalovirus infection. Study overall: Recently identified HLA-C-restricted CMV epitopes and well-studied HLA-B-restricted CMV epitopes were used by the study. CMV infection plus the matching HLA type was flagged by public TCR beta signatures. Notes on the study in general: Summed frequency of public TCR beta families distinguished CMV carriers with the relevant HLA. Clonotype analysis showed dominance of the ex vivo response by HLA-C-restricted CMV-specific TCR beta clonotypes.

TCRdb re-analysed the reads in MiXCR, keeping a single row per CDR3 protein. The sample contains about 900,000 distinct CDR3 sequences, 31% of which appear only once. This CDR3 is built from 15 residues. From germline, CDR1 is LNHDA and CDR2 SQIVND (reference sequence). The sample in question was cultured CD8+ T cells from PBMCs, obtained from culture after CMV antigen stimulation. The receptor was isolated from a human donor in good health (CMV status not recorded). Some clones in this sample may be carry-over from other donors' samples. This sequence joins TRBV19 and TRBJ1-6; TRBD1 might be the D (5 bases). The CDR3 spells CVSTSRDRSDSPLHF. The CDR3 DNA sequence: TGTGTCAGTACCTCGCGGGACCGATCGGATTCACCCCTCCACTTT.